This T cell receptor (beta chain) was retrieved from a study of T cell responses to AZD1222 COVID-19 vaccine. Profiling relied on immunoSEQ multiplex PCR, and the TCRdb table lists in-frame clones only, not all of them. The profile shows 140,000 to 150,000 clones, around 86% of them singletons. Deletions cut 0 bases from V and 7 bases from J, with 13 bases between. Germline loops: CDR1 SGHNT, CDR2 YYREEE (reference sequence). CDR3 length: 15 residues. Points on this clone: Its antigen is undetermined.

Study results and limitations: Only after the peak T cell response were repertoires sampled. The reported proportion of spike-specific TCRs targeting unmutated variant regions was nearly half. Among vaccine-associated CD4 TCRs, coverage spanned spike, with dominance at 160-218 and 743-854. Donors were largely white British and mainly female; clonal diversity was possibly underestimated.

This receptor was obtained from an adult in good health. J is TRBJ2-2 and V is TRBV5-4, with D tentatively TRBD2 (7 bases). This sample comprised peripheral blood, obtained on day 0 of MenACWY control vaccination. CDR3 amino acids: CASSLVGGPHGELFF. The DNA of the CDR3 is TGTGCCAGCAGCTTGGTGGGGGGGCCACACGGGGAGCTGTTTTTT.